The 26 T cell receptor beta chains given below trace back to one sample, sequenced in a study of blood T cell repertoires in COVID-19. Some clones are missing from TCRdb's copy, which holds only in-frame ones; the method was immunoSEQ multiplex PCR. This sample yields 300,000 to 350,000 clones, of which 88% are seen a single time; over 0.9% belongs to the top ten. The sequenced sample was PBMCs or T cells enriched from blood (not recorded which). The receptors originated from a woman under 40 who had been exposed to COVID-19.

The genes are TRBV3-1 (or the pseudogene TRBV3-2) and TRBJ2-7; D not resolved. Per germline, CDR1 LGHDT and CDR2 YNNKEL (reference sequence). The CDR3 is 11 residues long. V was pared by 3 bases and J by 5 bases, with 5 bases between. CDR3: CASSHRDEQYF. CDR3 nucleotides: TGTGCCAGCAGCCACCGGGACGAGCAGTACTTC.

This rearrangement joins TRBV5-8 to TRBJ1-2, with 7 nucleotides matching TRBD1. CDR1 is SGHTS, CDR2 YDEGEE, per germline. The CDR3 consists of 14 residues. Losses at the gene ends were 2 bases for V and 7 bases for J; bases not matched to a gene: 8. This chain's CDR3 is CASSFDRAVGGYTF. The CDR3 DNA is TGTGCCAGCAGCTTTGACAGGGCAGTAGGTGGCTACACCTTC. Complete variable domain (other parts from reference TRBV5-8 and TRBJ1-2): EAGVTQSPTHLIKTRGQQATLRCSPISGHTSVYWYQQALGLGLQFLLWYDEGEERNRGNFPPRFSGRQFPNYSSELNVNALELEDSALYLCASSFDRAVGGYTFGSGTRLTVV.

The CDR3 DNA is TGTGCCAGCAGGGCCGGGACAGGATCTAACTATGGCTACACCTTC. Translated: CASRAGTGSNYGYTF. The chain joins TRBV6-5 to TRBJ1-2, with TRBD1 matching over 8 bases. CDR3 length: 15 amino acids. V was pared by 6 bases and J by 0 bases, with 6 bases of the junction left unmatched. Germline CDR1 and CDR2: MNHEY and SVGAGI.

The chain links TRBV10-2 to TRBJ2-2; 9 bases map to TRBD2. The CDR3 totals 17 residues. Per germline, CDR1 WSHSY and CDR2 SAAADI. The ends lost 0 bases at V and 4 bases at J; junction bases unmatched: 6. The CDR3 bases are TGCGCCAGCAGTGAGTCGGTTCTAGCGGGAATCACCGGGGAGCTGTTTTTT. The encoded protein is CASSESVLAGITGELFF.

The CDR3 sequence is CASSLDRGSEAFF. The DNA for the CDR3 is TGCGCCAGCAGCTTGGACAGGGGGTCTGAAGCTTTCTTT. The chain employs TRBV5-1 and TRBJ1-1; the match to TRBD1 covers 8 bases. The CDR3 runs to 13 residues. V dropped 0 bases and J dropped 6; count of bases not matched to a gene: 1. Germline V gene lookup returns CDR1 SGHRS and CDR2 YFSETQ.

The V gene is TRBV5-1, the J gene TRBJ2-1, with D perhaps TRBD1 (5 bases). The germline CDR1 and CDR2 sequences are SGHRS and YFSETQ. The CDR3 runs 14 residues. Deletions cut 1 base from V and 7 bases from J, with 12 bases between. The CDR3 region is CASSLFPGLNEQFF. For the CDR3, the DNA is TGCGCCAGCAGCTTGTTTCCAGGGTTGAATGAGCAGTTCTTC.

The chain links TRBV11-2 to TRBJ2-7; TRBD1 matches at 7 bases. Looked up from germline, CDR1 is SGHAT and CDR2 is FQNNGV. Unmatched junction bases numbered 12, after V lost 7 bases and J lost 6 bases. The CDR3 runs to 14 residues. The CDR3 coding sequence is TGTGCCAGCAACCCCGGGACAGCCTCCGGCGAGCAGTACTTC. It yields the protein CASNPGTASGEQYF.

V and J are TRBV19 and TRBJ2-1; 13 positions match TRBD2. The length of the CDR3 is 15 residues. V shed 5 bases, J shed 7 bases, and the junction held 5 bases outside the gene matches. Germline V gives CDR1 LNHDA, CDR2 SQIVND (reference sequence). The CDR3 DNA reads TGTGCCAGTAGTGTCGGGACTAGCGGGACGAATGAGCAGTTCTTC. Protein: CASSVGTSGTNEQFF.

The chain carries TRBV11-2 and TRBJ2-1, with a tentative D call TRBD2 (5 bases). The CDR3 totals 13 residues. The V end lost 3 bases, the J end lost 9 bases, and 12 bases lay between the germline ends. CDR1 is SGHAT and CDR2 is FQNNGV in the germline V gene. Here the CDR3 reads CASSFLGSVEQFF. The DNA for the CDR3 is TGTGCCAGCAGCTTTTTAGGTAGCGTTGAGCAGTTCTTC.

This rearrangement joins TRBV3-1 (or the pseudogene TRBV3-2) to TRBJ2-7; TRBD2 might be the D (5 bases). There are 17 residues in the CDR3. V shed 0 bases and J shed 6 bases, with 21 bases lying between them. Per germline, CDR1 LGHDT and CDR2 YNNKEL (reference sequence). As DNA, the CDR3 is TGTGCCAGCAGCCAAGATGGATTCCTAGCCGACTTGGGCGAGCAGTACTTC. Residues: CASSQDGFLADLGEQYF.

This clone came up a few times. The CDR3 loop is CASSYSGQGAKNIQYF. CDR3 coding DNA: TGTGCCAGCAGTTACTCGGGGCAGGGGGCCAAAAACATTCAGTACTTC. The chain employs TRBV6-5 and TRBJ2-4, with D tentatively TRBD1 (6 bases). CDR1 is MNHEY, CDR2 SVGAGI, per germline. The length of the CDR3 is 16 residues. V was shortened by 0 bases and J by 1 base, with 10 bases between the two germline ends.

The J gene is TRBJ2-3, the V gene TRBV19, with TRBD2 identical over 11 bases. V lost 5 bases to trimming and J lost 4 bases; unmatched junction nucleotides: 8. Germline CDR1 and CDR2: LNHDA and SQIVND (reference sequence). CDR3 length: 16 residues. CDR3 sequence: CASSLIAGGPSDTQYF. CDR3 DNA: TGTGCCAGTAGTTTAATAGCGGGAGGGCCCTCAGATACGCAGTATTTT.

The gene calls are TRBV27 and TRBJ1-1; 7 bases map to TRBD1. The J segment lost 4 bases and the V segment lost 8 bases, leaving 7 bases of the junction unmatched. CDR3 length: 13 amino acids. Germline V gene lookup returns CDR1 MNHEY and CDR2 SMNVEV (reference sequence). In DNA form, the CDR3 reads TGTGCCAGCGGTAGACAGGGTGGCACTGAAGCTTTCTTT. Translating gives CASGRQGGTEAFF.

This clone appeared a few times. This rearrangement joins TRBV6-5 to TRBJ2-7, with 10 nucleotides matching TRBD2. Looked up from germline, CDR1 is MNHEY and CDR2 is SVGAGI. Trimming cost V 5 bases and J 0 bases; bases outside gene matches: 4. CDR3 length: 15 amino acids. CDR3 sequence (DNA): TGTGCCAGCAGTCGAGCTAGCGGGAGCTCCTACGAGCAGTACTTC. Its protein product is CASSRASGSSYEQYF.

The V call is TRBV4-2, the J call TRBJ1-3; D ambiguous. This CDR3 is built from 16 residues. Germline CDR1 reads LGHNA; CDR2 reads YNFKEQ. Trimming left V 0 bases short and J 0 bases short, with 9 bases between. The CDR3 reads CASSQEQPNSGNTIYF. CDR3 sequence (DNA): TGTGCCAGCAGCCAAGAACAGCCCAACTCTGGAAACACCATATATTTT.

The V and J genes are TRBV7-9 and TRBJ1-6; TRBD1 matches at 7 bases. This CDR3 region has 13 residues. Germline V lookup: CDR1 SEHNR, CDR2 FQNEAQ (reference sequence). V lost 5 bases, J lost 9 bases, and 4 bases stayed unmatched. The CDR3 region has the DNA TGTGCCAGCAGCCGCACAGGGGTTTCACCCCTCCACTTT. Protein product: CASSRTGVSPLHF.

This clone was found once. The CDR3 DNA sequence: TGTGCCAGCAGTTTATCGGCGGCAGGGGGTCGTGACTATGGCTACACCTTC. This encodes CASSLSAAGGRDYGYTF. This sequence joins TRBV27 and TRBJ1-2; 7 positions agree with TRBD1. Germline CDR1 MNHEY, CDR2 SMNVEV (reference sequence). The V gene end was trimmed by 0 bases and the J gene end by 3 bases; junction bases not matched to a gene: 10. The CDR3 has 17 amino acids.

This clone was seen just once. V is TRBV7-9 and J is TRBJ2-2, with D unclear. The CDR3 covers 16 residues. Germline values: CDR1 SEHNR, CDR2 FQNEAQ (reference sequence). The germline V and J ends were trimmed by 6 bases and 2 bases, with 16 bases remaining between them. The CDR3 protein is CASRSSFQRNTGELFF. CDR3 nucleotides: TGTGCCAGCAGGTCTTCTTTCCAGCGTAACACCGGGGAGCTGTTTTTT.

This clone was observed a few times. This chain connects TRBV27 to TRBJ2-1; 12 bases line up with TRBD2. CDR3 length: 14 residues. CDR1 is MNHEY, CDR2 SMNVEV, per germline (reference sequence). J was trimmed by 5 bases and V by 6 bases; bases with no gene match: 2. The CDR3 DNA reads as TGTGCCAGCAGGACTAGCGGGGGAAACAATGAGCAGTTCTTC. Residues: CASRTSGGNNEQFF.

As for this clone: Different DNA sequences within this sample yield the same CDR3. The gene calls are TRBV5-1 and TRBJ1-5, with 7 bases lining up with TRBD1. V lost 4 bases and J lost 1; bases outside the gene matches: 5. Germline CDR1 is SGHRS and CDR2 is YFSETQ. This CDR3 comprises 15 residues. The chain's CDR3 is CASSLTGMSNQPQHF. DNA for the CDR3: TGCGCCAGCAGCCTGACAGGGATGAGCAATCAGCCCCAGCATTTT.

The genes are TRBV7-9 and TRBJ2-1; no firm D call. V was pared by 4 bases and J by 6 bases, with 7 bases between. CDR1 and CDR2 from the germline V gene are SEHNR and FQNEAQ (reference sequence). This CDR3 is 12 amino acids long. CDR3 coding DNA: TGTGCCAGCAGCTGGGCAGCCAATGAGCAGTTCTTC. Its protein is CASSWAANEQFF.

The chain carries TRBV6-2 or TRBV6-3 and TRBJ1-4; no clear D gene. Germline CDR1 MNHEY, CDR2 SVGEGT. V lost 6 bases to trimming and J lost 0 bases, with 11 bases between them. The CDR3 contains 15 residues. CDR3 loop: CASSPIGATNEKLFF. The CDR3 DNA is TGTGCCAGCAGCCCGATCGGAGCAACTAATGAAAAACTGTTTTTT.

The J gene is TRBJ2-7, the V gene TRBV29-1; 10 bases match TRBD2. Germline V lookup: CDR1 SQVTM, CDR2 ANQGSEA. The V gene end was trimmed by 2 bases and the J gene end by 2 bases; junction bases not matched to a gene: 3. The CDR3 extends over 14 amino acids. The CDR3 nucleotides are TGCAGCGTTGAACCTAGCGGGAGCCCCTACGAGCAGTACTTC. This gives the protein CSVEPSGSPYEQYF.

The genes are TRBV7-2 and TRBJ1-1; D may be TRBD1 (6 bases). The CDR3 runs 13 residues. Trimming took off 5 bases at V and 8 bases at J, with 15 bases between the two ends. In germline, CDR1 is SGHTA, CDR2 FQGNSA. CDR3 amino acids: CASSLSDRTEAFF. The CDR3 nucleotides are TGTGCCAGCAGCCTATCAGACAGGACCGAAGCTTTCTTT.

The rearrangement joins TRBV12-3 or TRBV12-4 to TRBJ1-2, with a tentative D call TRBD1 (5 bases). Between the trimmed V and J ends, which lost 6 bases and 5 bases, there was a span of 10 bases. The CDR3 runs to 12 residues. The CDR3 bases are TGTGCCAGCAGCATTGCAGGGTATGGCTACACCTTC. The encoded protein is CASSIAGYGYTF.

This clone was seen a few times. This sample includes further DNA sequences coding for the same CDR3. This chain uses TRBV11-3 with TRBJ1-5; no clear D. V was pared by 1 base and J by 1 base, with 8 bases between. Germline V gives CDR1 SGHNT, CDR2 YENEEA. The CDR3 has 15 residues. This CDR3 is CASSLGAGSNQPQHF. In DNA, the CDR3 is TGTGCCAGCAGCTTAGGGGCGGGAAGCAATCAGCCCCAGCATTTT.